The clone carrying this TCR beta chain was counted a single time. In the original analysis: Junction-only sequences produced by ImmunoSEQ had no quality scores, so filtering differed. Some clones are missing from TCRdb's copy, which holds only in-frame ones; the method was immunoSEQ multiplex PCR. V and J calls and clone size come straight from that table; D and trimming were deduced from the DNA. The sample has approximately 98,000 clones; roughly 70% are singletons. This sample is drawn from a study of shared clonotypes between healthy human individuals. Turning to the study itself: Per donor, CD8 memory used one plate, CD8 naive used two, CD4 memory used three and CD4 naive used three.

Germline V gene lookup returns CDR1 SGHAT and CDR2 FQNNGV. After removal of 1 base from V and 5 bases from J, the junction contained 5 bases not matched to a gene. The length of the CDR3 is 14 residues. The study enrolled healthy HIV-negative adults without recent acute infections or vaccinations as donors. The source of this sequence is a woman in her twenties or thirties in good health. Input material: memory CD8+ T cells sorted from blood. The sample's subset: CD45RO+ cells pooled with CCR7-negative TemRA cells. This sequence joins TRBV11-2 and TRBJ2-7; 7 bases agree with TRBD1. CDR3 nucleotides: TGTGCCAGCAGCTTAGGAGGGGGCACGGACGAGCAGTACTTC. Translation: CASSLGGGTDEQYF.